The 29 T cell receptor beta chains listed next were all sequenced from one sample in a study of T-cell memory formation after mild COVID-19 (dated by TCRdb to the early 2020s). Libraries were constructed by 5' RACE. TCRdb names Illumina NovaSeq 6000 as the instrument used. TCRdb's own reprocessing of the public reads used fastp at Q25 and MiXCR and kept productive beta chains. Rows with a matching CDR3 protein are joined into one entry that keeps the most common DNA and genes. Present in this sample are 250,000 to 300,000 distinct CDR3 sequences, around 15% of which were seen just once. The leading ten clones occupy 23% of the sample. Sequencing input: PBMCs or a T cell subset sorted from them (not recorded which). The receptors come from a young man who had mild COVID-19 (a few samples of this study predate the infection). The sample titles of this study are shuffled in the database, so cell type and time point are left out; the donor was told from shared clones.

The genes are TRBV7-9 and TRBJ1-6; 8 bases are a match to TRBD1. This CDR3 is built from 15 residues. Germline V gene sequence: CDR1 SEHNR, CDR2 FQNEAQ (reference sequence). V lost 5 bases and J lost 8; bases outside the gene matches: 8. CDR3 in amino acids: CASSPRDRHYSPLHF. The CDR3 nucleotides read TGTGCCAGCAGCCCCCGGGACAGGCACTATTCACCCCTCCACTTT.

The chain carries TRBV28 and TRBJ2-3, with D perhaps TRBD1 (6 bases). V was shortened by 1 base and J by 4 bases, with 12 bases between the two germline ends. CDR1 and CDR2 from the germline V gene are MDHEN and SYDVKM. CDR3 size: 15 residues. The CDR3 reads CASSLSGQGSDTQYF. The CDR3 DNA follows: TGTGCCAGCAGTTTATCCGGGCAGGGGTCAGATACGCAGTATTTT.

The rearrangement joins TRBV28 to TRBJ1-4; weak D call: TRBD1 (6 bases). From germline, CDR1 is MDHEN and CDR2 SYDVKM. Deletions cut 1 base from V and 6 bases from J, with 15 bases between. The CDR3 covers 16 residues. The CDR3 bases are TGTGCCAGCAGTTTATTCATGGGGGCGCAGGATGAAAAACTGTTTTTT. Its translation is CASSLFMGAQDEKLFF.

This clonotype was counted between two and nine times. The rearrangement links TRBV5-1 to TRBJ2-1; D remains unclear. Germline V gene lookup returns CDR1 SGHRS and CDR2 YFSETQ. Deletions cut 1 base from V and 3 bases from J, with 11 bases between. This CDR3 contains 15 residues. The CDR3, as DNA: TGCGCCAGCAGCTTGATAGGCCTCTACTACAATGAGCAGTTCTTC. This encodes CASSLIGLYYNEQFF.

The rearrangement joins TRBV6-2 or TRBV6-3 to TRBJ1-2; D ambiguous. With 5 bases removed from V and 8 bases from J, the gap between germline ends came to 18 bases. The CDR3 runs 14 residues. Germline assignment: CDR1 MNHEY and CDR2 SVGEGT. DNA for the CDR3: TGTGCCAGCAGTCCCCGCGGCCCCACGGAGGGCTACACCTTC. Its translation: CASSPRGPTEGYTF.

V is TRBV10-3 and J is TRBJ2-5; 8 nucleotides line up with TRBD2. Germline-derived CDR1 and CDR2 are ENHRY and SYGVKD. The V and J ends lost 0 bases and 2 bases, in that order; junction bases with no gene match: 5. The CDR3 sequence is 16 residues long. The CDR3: CAISESLGLVQETQYF. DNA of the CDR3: TGTGCCATCAGTGAGTCTTTGGGACTAGTGCAAGAGACCCAGTACTTC.

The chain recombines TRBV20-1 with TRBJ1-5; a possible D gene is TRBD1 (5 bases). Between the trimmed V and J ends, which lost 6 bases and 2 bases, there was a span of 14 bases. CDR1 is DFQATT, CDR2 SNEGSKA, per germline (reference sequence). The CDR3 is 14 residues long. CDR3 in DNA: TGCAGTGCCACACAGGCCGAAGGCAATCAGCCCCAGCATTTT. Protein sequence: CSATQAEGNQPQHF.

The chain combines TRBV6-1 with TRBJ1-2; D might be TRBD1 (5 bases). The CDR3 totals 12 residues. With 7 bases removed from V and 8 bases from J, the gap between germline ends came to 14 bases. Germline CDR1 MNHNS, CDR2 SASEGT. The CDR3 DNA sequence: TGTGCCAGCATTCGACAGTCCGAGGGCTACACCTTC. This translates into CASIRQSEGYTF.

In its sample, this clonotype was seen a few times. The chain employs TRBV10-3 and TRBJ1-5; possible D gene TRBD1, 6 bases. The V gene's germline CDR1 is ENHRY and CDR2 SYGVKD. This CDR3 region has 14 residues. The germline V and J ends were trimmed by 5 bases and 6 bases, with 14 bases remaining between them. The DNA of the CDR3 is TGTGCCATCAGTTCCCGGGGGGCGGGTCAGCCCCAGCATTTT. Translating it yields CAISSRGAGQPQHF.

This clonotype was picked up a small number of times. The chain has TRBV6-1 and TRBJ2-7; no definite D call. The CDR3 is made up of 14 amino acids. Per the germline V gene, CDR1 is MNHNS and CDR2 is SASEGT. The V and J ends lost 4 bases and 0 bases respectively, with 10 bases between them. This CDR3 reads CASSGSVSSYEQYV. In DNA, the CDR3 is TGTGCCAGCAGTGGATCCGTAAGCTCCTACGAGCAGTACGTC.

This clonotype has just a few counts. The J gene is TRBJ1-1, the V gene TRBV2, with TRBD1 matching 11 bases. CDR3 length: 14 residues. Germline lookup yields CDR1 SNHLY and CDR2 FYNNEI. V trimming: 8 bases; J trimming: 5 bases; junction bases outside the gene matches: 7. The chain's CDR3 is CASGKGQGATEAFF. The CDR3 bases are TGTGCCAGCGGGAAAGGACAGGGGGCTACTGAAGCTTTCTTT.

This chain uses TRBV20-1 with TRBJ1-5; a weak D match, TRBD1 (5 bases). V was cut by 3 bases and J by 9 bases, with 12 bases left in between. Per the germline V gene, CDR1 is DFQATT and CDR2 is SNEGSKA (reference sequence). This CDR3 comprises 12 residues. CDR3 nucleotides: TGCAGTGCTAGGACAGACCGGGGGCCCCAGCATTTT. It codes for CSARTDRGPQHF.

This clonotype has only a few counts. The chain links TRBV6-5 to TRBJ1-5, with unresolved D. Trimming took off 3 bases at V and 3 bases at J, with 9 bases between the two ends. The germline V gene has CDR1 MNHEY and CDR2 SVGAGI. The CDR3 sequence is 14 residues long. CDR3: CASSYHGYNQPQHF. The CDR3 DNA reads TGTGCCAGCAGTTATCACGGATACAATCAGCCCCAGCATTTT.

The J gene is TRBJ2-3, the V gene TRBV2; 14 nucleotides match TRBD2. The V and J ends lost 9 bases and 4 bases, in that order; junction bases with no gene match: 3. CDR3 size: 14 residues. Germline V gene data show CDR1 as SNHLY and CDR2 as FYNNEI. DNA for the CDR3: TGTGCCAGGGGGACTAGCGGGGGTGCAGATACGCAGTATTTT. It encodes CARGTSGGADTQYF.

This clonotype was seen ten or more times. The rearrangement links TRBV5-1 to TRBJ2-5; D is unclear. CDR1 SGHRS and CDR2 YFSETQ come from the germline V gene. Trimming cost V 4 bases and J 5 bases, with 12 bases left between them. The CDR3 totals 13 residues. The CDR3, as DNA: TGCGCCAGCAGCACCCGGGTAACGGAGACCCAGTACTTC. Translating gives CASSTRVTETQYF. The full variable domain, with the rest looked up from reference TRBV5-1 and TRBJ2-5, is KAGVTQTPRYLIKTRGQQVTLSCSPISGHRSVSWYQQTPGQGLQFLFEYFSETQRNKGNFPGRFSGRQFSNSRSEMNVSTLELGDSALYLCASSTRVTETQYFGPGTRLLVL.

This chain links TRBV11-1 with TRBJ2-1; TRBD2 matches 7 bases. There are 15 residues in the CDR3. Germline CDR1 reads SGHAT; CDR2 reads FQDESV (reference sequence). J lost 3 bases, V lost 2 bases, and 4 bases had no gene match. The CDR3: CASSLPASGYNEQFF. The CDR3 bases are TGTGCCAGCAGCTTACCCGCTAGCGGCTACAATGAGCAGTTCTTC.

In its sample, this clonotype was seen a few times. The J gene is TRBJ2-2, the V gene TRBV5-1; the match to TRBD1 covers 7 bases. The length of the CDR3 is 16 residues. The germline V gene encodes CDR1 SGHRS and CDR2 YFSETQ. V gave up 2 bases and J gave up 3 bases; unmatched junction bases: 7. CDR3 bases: TGCGCCAGCAGCTTAAGGGGGCAAAGTGACACCGGGGAGCTGTTTTTT. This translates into CASSLRGQSDTGELFF.

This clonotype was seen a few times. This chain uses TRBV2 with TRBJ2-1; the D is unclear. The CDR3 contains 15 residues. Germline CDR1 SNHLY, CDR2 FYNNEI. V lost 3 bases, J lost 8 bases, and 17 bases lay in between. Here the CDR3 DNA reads TGTGCCAGCAGTGATATGCACTACACCTTAGATGAGCAGTTCTTC. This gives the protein CASSDMHYTLDEQFF.

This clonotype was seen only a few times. CDR3 protein: CATSRVGGRATGELFF. The CDR3 DNA reads TGTGCCACCAGCAGAGTAGGTGGCAGGGCAACCGGGGAGCTGTTTTTT. The chain recombines TRBV15 with TRBJ2-2, with a tentative D call TRBD1 (5 bases). With 1 base removed from V and 5 bases from J, the gap between germline ends came to 14 bases. The CDR3 totals 16 residues. Germline V gene sequence: CDR1 LNHNV, CDR2 YYDKDF (reference sequence). The full variable domain, completed using reference TRBV15 and TRBJ2-2, is DAMVIQNPRYQVTQFGKPVTLSCSQTLNHNVMYWYQQKSSQAPKLLFHYYDKDFNNEADTPDNFQSRRPNTSFCFLDIRSPGLGDTAMYLCATSRVGGRATGELFFGEGSRLTVL.

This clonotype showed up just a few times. This CDR3 is CASSLGADRLNQPQHF. The CDR3 DNA reads TGTGCCAGCAGCTTAGGGGCCGACAGACTCAATCAGCCCCAGCATTTT. The chain couples TRBV7-8 to TRBJ1-5; D perhaps matches TRBD1 (5 bases). Trimming removed 1 base at V and 3 bases at J, with 13 bases between. Germline V gene data show CDR1 as SGHVS and CDR2 as FQNEAQ. The CDR3 contains 16 residues.

The CDR3 region has the DNA TGCGCCAGCACGCGTTGGGCAGGCTATGGCTACACCTTC. Translation gives CASTRWAGYGYTF. The rearrangement links TRBV5-1 to TRBJ1-2, with no clear D. Trimming removed 6 bases at V and 4 bases at J, with 13 bases between. Germline V lookup: CDR1 SGHRS, CDR2 YFSETQ. The CDR3 has 13 residues.

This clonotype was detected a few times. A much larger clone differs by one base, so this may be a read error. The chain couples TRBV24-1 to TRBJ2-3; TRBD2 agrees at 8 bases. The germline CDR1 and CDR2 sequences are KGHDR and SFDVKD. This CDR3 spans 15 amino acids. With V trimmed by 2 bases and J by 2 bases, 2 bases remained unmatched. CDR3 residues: CATSDSRGATDTQYF. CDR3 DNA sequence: TGTGCCACCAGTGATTCGCGGGGGGCCACAGATACGCAGTATTTT.

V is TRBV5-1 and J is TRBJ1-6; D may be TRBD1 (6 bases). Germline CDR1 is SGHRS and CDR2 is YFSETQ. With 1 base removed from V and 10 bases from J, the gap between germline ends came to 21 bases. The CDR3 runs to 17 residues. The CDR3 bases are TGCGCCAGCAGCTTGTCCAGACAGGACGGCCATCGCTCACCCCTCCACTTT. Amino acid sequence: CASSLSRQDGHRSPLHF.

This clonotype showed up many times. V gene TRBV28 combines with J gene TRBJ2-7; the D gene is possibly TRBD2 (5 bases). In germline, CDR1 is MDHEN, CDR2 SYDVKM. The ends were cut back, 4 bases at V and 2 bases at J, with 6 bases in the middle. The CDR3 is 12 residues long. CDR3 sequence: CASSSGTYEQYV. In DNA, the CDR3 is TGTGCCAGCAGTTCCGGGACCTACGAGCAGTACGTC.

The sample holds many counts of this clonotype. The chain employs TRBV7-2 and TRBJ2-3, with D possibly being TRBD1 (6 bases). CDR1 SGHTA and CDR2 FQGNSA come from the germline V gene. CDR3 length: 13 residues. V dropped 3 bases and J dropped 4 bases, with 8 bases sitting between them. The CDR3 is CASSFRGADTQYF. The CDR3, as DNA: TGTGCCAGCAGCTTCAGGGGCGCAGATACGCAGTATTTT.

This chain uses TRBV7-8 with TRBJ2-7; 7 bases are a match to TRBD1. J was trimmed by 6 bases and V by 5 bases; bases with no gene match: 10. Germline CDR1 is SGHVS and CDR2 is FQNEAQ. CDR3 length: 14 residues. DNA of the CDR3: TGTGCCAGCAGCGCCACGACAGGGCTGAGCGAGCAGTACGTC. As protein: CASSATTGLSEQYV.

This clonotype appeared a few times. The CDR3 bases are TGCGCCAGCAGCTCTGGACTAGGAGATAGCACAGATACGCAGTATTTT. Amino acids: CASSSGLGDSTDTQYF. The rearrangement links TRBV5-1 to TRBJ2-3, with 7 positions matching TRBD2. Trimming at V came to 3 bases and at J to 0 bases, leaving 7 bases not matched to a gene. CDR1 is SGHRS, CDR2 YFSETQ, per germline. The CDR3 loop spans 16 amino acids.

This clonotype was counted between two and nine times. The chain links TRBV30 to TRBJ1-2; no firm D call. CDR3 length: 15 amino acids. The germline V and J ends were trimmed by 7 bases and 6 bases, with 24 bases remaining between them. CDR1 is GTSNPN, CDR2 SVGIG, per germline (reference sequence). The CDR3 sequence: CAFQIHSRKRNGYTF. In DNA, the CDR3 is TGTGCCTTCCAAATTCACAGCAGAAAACGTAATGGCTACACCTTC.

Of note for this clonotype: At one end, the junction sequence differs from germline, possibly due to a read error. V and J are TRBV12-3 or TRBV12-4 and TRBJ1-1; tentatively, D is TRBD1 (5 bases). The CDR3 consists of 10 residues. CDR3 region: CASAGTVAFF. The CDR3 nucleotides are TGTGCCAGCGCAGGGACTGTAGCTTTCTTT.